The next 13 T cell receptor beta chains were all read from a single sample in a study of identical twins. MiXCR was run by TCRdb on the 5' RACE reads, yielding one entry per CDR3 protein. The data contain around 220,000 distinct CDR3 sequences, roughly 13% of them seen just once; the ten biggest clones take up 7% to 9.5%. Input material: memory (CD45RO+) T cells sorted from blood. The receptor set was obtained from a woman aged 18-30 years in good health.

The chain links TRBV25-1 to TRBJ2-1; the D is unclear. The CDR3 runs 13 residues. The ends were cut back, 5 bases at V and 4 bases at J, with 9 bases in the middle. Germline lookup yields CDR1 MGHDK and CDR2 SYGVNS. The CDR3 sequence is CASSWTVYNEQFF. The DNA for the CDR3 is TGTGCCAGCAGTTGGACGGTTTACAATGAGCAGTTCTTC.

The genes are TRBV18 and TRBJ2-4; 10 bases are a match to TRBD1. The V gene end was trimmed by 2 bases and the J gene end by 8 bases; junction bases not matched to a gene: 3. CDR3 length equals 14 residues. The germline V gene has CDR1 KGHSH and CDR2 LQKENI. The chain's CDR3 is CASSPGTGVDIQYF. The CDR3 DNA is TGTGCCAGCTCACCAGGGACAGGGGTGGACATTCAGTACTTC.

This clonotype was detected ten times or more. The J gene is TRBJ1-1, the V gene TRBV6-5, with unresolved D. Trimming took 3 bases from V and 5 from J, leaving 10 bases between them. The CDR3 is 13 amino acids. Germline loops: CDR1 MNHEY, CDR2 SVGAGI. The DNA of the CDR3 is TGTGCCAGCAGTTATAATCCGGAGACTGAAGCTTTCTTT. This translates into CASSYNPETEAFF.

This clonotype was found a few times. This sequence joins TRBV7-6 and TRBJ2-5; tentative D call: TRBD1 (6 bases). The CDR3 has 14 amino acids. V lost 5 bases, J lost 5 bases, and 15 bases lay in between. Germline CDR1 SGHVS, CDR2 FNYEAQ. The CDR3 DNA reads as TGTGCCAGCAGCGTACAAACAGGGAGCGAGACCCAGTACTTC. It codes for CASSVQTGSETQYF.

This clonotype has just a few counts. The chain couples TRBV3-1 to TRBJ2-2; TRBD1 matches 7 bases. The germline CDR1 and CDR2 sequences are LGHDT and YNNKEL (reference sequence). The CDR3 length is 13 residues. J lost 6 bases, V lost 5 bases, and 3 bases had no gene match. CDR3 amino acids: CASSYRGPGELFF. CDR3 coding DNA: TGTGCCAGCAGCTACAGGGGCCCCGGGGAGCTGTTTTTT.

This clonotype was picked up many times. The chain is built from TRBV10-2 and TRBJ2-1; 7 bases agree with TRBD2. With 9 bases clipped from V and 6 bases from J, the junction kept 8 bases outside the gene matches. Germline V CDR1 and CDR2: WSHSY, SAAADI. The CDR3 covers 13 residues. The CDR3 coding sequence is TGCGCCAGTCAGCGGGACCCTGCCAATGAGCAGTTCTTC. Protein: CASQRDPANEQFF.

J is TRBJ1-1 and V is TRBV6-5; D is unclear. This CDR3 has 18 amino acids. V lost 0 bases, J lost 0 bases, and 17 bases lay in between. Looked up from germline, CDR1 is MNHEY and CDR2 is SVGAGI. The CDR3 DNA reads TGTGCCAGCAGTTACTCGACTGGGATAGGATTCATGAACACTGAAGCTTTCTTT. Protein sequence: CASSYSTGIGFMNTEAFF.

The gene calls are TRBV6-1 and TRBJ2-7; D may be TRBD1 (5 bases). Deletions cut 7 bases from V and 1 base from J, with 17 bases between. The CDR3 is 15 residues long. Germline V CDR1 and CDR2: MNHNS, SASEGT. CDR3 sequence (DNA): TGTGCCAGCATAAGGGGCCCAGCTCAATCCTACGAGCAGTACTTC. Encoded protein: CASIRGPAQSYEQYF.

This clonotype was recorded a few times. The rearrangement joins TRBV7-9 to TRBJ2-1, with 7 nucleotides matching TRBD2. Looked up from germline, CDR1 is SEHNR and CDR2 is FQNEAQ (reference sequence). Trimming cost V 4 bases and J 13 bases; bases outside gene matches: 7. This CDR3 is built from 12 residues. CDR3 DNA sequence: TGTGCCAGCAGCTGGGACTATTTTGTCCAGTTCTTC. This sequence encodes CASSWDYFVQFF. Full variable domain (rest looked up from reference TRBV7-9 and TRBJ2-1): DTGVSQNPRHKITKRGQNVTFRCDPISEHNRLYWYRQTLGQGPEFLTYFQNEAQLEKSRLLSDRFSAERPKGSFSTLEIQRTEQGDSAMYLCASSWDYFVQFFGPGTRLTVL.

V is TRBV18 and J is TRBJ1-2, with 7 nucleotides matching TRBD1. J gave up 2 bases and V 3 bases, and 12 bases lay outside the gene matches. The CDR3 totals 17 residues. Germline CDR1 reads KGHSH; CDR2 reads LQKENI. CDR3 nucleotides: TGTGCCAGCTCACCCCAACGCCGGGACAGCCTAAACTATGGCTACACCTTC. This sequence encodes CASSPQRRDSLNYGYTF.

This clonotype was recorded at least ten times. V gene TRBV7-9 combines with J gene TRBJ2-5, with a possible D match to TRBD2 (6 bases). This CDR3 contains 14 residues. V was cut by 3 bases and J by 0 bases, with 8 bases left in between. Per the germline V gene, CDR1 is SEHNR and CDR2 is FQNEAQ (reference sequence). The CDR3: CASSLGDYQETQYF. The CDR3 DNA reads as TGTGCCAGCAGCTTGGGGGACTACCAAGAGACCCAGTACTTC.

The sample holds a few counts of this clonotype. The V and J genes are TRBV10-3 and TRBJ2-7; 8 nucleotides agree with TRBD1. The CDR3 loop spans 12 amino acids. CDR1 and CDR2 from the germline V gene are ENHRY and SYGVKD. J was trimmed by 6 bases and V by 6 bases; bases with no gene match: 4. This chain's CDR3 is CAIREGQVEQYF. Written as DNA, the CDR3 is TGTGCCATCAGGGAGGGACAGGTCGAGCAGTACTTC.

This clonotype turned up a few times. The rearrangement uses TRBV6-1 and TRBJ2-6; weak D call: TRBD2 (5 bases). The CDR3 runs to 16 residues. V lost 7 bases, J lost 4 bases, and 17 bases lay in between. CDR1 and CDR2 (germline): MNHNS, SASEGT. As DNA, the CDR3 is TGTGCCAGCAAACCCCTCCAAGCGGCCGGGGCCAACGTCCTGACTTTC. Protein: CASKPLQAAGANVLTF.